This entry lists 9 T cell receptor beta chains sequenced from one sample in a study of spatial heterogeneity in lung cancer. Time point given: sample taken at primary tumor resection. MiXCR, run by TCRdb on the 5' RACE reads, gives a single entry per CDR3 protein. The table shows 6,000 or so distinct CDR3 sequences, with roughly an eighth occurring only once. Source: lung tissue, taken at surgery. Receptor source: a human donor with early-stage non-small cell lung cancer.

For this clonotype: Because the library targeted alpha chains, this beta chain is an off-target read whose size means little. The CDR3 region is CASTKGEPDTQYF. Here the CDR3 DNA reads TGTGCCAGCACGAAGGGGGAACCAGATACGCAGTATTTT. The rearrangement links TRBV28 to TRBJ2-3, with D tentatively TRBD1 (6 bases). Germline CDR1 MDHEN, CDR2 SYDVKM. Trimming took 7 bases from V and 4 from J, leaving 12 bases between them. The CDR3 length is 13 residues.

This clonotype was picked up many times. The library was designed around alpha chains, so this beta chain is a stray read whose abundance carries little weight. The CDR3 region is CASSPGQGSDTQYF. CDR3 DNA: TGCGCCAGCAGCCCCGGACAGGGATCAGATACGCAGTATTTT. The V gene is TRBV5-1, the J gene TRBJ2-3, with 8 bases matching TRBD1. CDR1 and CDR2 from the germline V gene are SGHRS and YFSETQ. CDR3 length: 14 amino acids. Trimming removed 4 bases from V and 4 bases from J; junction bases left unmatched: 5.

Of note for this clonotype: This beta chain represents an off-target read in a library built for alpha chains; its size is of limited meaning. This chain joins TRBV7-9 and TRBJ1-4; 7 bases fit TRBD1. Looked up from germline, CDR1 is SEHNR and CDR2 is FQNEAQ (reference sequence). Trimming at V came to 5 bases and at J to 4 bases, leaving 10 bases not matched to a gene. CDR3 length: 16 amino acids. In DNA form, the CDR3 reads TGTGCCAGCAGCCGAAAGGTGGGGACAGATAATGAAAAACTGTTTTTT. It is translated as CASSRKVGTDNEKLFF. Based on the CDR3 plus reference TRBV7-9 and TRBJ1-4, the full variable domain is DTGVSQNPRHKITKRGQNVTFRCDPISEHNRLYWYRQTLGQGPEFLTYFQNEAQLEKSRLLSDRFSAERPKGSFSTLEIQRTEQGDSAMYLCASSRKVGTDNEKLFFGSGTQLSVL.

This clonotype was counted a few times. Being off target in a library aimed at alpha chains, this beta chain has a size of little meaning. The chain is built from TRBV30 and TRBJ1-1; no definite D call. Trimming cost V 5 bases and J 2 bases, with 15 bases left between them. The CDR3 extends over 14 amino acids. Germline values: CDR1 GTSNPN, CDR2 SVGIG (reference sequence). The CDR3 here is CAWSPEADNTEAFF. The CDR3 coding sequence is TGTGCCTGGTCCCCGGAGGCAGACAACACTGAAGCTTTCTTT.

This clonotype was counted ten times or more. This beta chain slipped into a library made for alpha chains as a stray read, so its size is not meaningful. This chain uses TRBV6-4 with TRBJ2-2; D may match TRBD1 or TRBD2 (5 bases each). Per germline, CDR1 MRHNA and CDR2 SNTAGT. V was clipped by 6 bases and J by 5 bases, with 13 bases between them. The length of the CDR3 is 14 residues. This chain's CDR3 is CASSGTPGTGELFF. Written as DNA, the CDR3 is TGTGCCAGCAGCGGGACCCCGGGGACCGGGGAGCTGTTTTTT.

This clonotype was counted at least ten times. This beta chain came through as a stray read in a library set up for alpha chains, and its size says little. The chain employs TRBV11-3 and TRBJ2-2, with D perhaps matching TRBD2 (6 bases). V lost 1 base and J 8 bases, leaving 20 bases between the germline ends. Germline assignment: CDR1 SGHNT and CDR2 YENEEA. The length of the CDR3 is 17 residues. The CDR3, as DNA: TGTGCCAGCAGCTTAGCCGGTAGCGTCCGGGAGCCGGGGGAGCTGTTTTTT. Its translation is CASSLAGSVREPGELFF.

This clonotype showed up many times. A library made for alpha chains picked up this beta chain off target, so its size means little. The chain links TRBV30 to TRBJ2-1; 12 bases fit TRBD2. V shed 1 base and J 5 bases; nucleotides not matched to a gene: 6. From germline, CDR1 is GTSNPN and CDR2 SVGIG (reference sequence). The CDR3 is made up of 16 amino acids. The CDR3 nucleotides read TGTGCCTGGAGTGGATTGGGACTAGCGGGCGACAATGAGCAGTTCTTC. It codes for CAWSGLGLAGDNEQFF.

This clonotype is judged medium-sized. In a library made to pick up alpha chains, this beta chain is a stray read with a size that means little. The rearrangement links TRBV19 to TRBJ1-5, with D unresolved. The CDR3 is made up of 14 amino acids. Deletions cut 10 bases from V and 7 bases from J, with 20 bases between. Germline V gene lookup returns CDR1 LNHDA and CDR2 SQIVND (reference sequence). The CDR3 DNA reads TGTGCCACCGAACACGTTAGGGTTGGGCAGCCCCAGCATTTT. Translation gives CATEHVRVGQPQHF.

As for this clonotype: With the library built for alpha chains, this beta chain is off target and its frequency is not meaningful. The rearrangement uses TRBV27 and TRBJ2-3; 8 nucleotides align to TRBD2. The CDR3 is 16 residues long. The junction had 8 bases not matched to a gene; V was cut back by 6 bases and J by 0 bases. Germline CDR1 reads MNHEY; CDR2 reads SMNVEV (reference sequence). CDR3 loop: CASSRLAGSSTDTQYF. DNA of the CDR3: TGTGCCAGCAGCCGATTAGCGGGATCTAGCACAGATACGCAGTATTTT.